The entry that follows covers one TCR beta chain sequence. The clone's antigen remains unknown. The record has no base qualities; no much larger clone is one base away. The data originate from a study of CD8 T cells in ankylosing spondylitis (dated by TCRdb to the late 2010s). Some background on the complete study: The study profiled T cell receptor beta repertoires in healthy donors and ankylosing spondylitis patients to find disease-linked TCR variants. Peripheral blood was sampled, and synovial fluid was also collected from ankylosing spondylitis patients. The full study cohort was made up of 25 ankylosing spondylitis patients and 108 healthy donors.

What the research found in general, with its limitations: Some motif variants had previously been reported in the synovial fluid and blood of reactive arthritis patients, which suggests shared mechanisms of disease initiation. Blood from ankylosing spondylitis patients appeared to be characterized by a TCR beta motif made up of several highly homologous amino acid variants. The disease-linked clones showed a CD8+ phenotype and occurred at relatively low frequencies in peripheral blood. Significant enrichment of the disease-linked clones was reported in matched synovial fluid samples from ankylosing spondylitis patients.

The junction shows trimming of 6 bases on V and 5 bases on J, and the gene matches do not reach 6 bases of it. Including cysteine and phenylalanine, the CDR3 has 14 amino acids. The DNA shown is the 42-base CDR3, in frame from base 1. CDR1 and CDR2, looked up from the germline V gene (reference sequence), are LNHDA and SQIVND. These reads were obtained on an Illumina HiSeq 2500. TCR beta libraries were prepared by quantitative 5'-RACE with molecular barcodes. Turning to the authors' computational methods: A new computational method based on a probabilistic model of VDJ rearrangement was used to identify disease-linked TCR variants. Through fastp at Q25 and MiXCR, TCRdb rebuilt clones from the public reads, retaining in-frame beta chains. CDR3 protein sequences are deduplicated, and each keeps its most common genes and DNA. It is TCRdb's table, rather than the study itself, that gives the V and J calls and clone size. This sample has hundreds of thousands of distinct CDR3 sequences in its table, and about 12% of those were observed once. Approximately 0.46% of the sample is in the top ten clones.

This TCR derives from a male donor with ankylosing spondylitis. Material: blood, either unsorted or a sorted T cell fraction (not recorded which). The rearrangement joined TRBV19 to TRBJ1-4; TRBD1 matches 7 bases in the middle. The CDR3 loop reads CASRSRGGNEKLFF. The nucleotides read TGTGCCAGTAGGAGCAGGGGGGGGAATGAAAAACTGTTTTTT. Full variable domain (CDR3 extended with the reference TRBV19 and TRBJ1-4 proteins): DGGITQSPKYLFRKEGQNVTLSCEQNLNHDAMYWYRQDPGQGLRLIYYSQIVNDFQKGDIAEGYSVSREKKESFPLTVTSAQKNPTAFYLCASRSRGGNEKLFFGSGTQLSVL.